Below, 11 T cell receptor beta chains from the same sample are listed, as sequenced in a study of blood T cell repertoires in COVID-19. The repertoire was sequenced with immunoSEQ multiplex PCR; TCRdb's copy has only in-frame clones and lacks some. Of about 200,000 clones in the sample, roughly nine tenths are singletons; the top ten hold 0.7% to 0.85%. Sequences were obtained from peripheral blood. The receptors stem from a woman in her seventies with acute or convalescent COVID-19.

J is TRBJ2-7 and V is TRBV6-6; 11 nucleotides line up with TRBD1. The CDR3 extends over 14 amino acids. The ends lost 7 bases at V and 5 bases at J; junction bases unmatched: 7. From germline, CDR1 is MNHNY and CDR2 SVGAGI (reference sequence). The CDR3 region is CASNGQGAVHEQYF. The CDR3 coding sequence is TGTGCCAGCAATGGACAGGGGGCTGTCCACGAGCAGTACTTC.

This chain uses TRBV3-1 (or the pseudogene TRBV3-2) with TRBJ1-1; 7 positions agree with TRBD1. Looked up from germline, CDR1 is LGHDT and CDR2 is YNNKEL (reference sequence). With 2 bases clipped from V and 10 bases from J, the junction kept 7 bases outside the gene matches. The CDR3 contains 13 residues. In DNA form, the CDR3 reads TGTGCCAGCAGCCAAACAAGACAGGGACGAGCTTTCTTT. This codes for CASSQTRQGRAFF.

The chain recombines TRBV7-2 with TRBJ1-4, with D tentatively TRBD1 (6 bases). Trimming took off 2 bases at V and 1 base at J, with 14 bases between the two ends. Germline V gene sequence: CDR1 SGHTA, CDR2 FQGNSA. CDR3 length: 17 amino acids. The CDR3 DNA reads TGTGCCAGCAGCTTACAGGGGCGGTTGGTAACTAATGAAAAACTGTTTTTT. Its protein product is CASSLQGRLVTNEKLFF. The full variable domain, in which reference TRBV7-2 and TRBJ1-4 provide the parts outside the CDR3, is GAGVSQSPSNKVTEKGKDVELRCDPISGHTALYWYRQSLGQGLEFLIYFQGNSAPDKSGLPSDRFSAERTGGSVSTLTIQRTQQEDSAVYLCASSLQGRLVTNEKLFFGSGTQLSVL.

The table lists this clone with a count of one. CDR3 sequence: CASTHRESNEKLFF. CDR3 DNA: TGTGCCAGCACCCACCGGGAGTCGAATGAAAAACTGTTTTTT. The J gene is TRBJ1-4, the V gene TRBV7-9; D gene ambiguous. Trimming took off 7 bases at V and 5 bases at J, with 14 bases between the two ends. The CDR3 totals 14 residues. The germline gives CDR1 SEHNR, CDR2 FQNEAQ (reference sequence).

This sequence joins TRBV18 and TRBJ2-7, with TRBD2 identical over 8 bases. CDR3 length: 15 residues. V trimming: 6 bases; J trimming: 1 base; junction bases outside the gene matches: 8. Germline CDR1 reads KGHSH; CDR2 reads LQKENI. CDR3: CASSASGGTSYEQYF. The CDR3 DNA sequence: TGTGCCAGCTCTGCGAGCGGGGGCACTTCCTACGAGCAGTACTTC.

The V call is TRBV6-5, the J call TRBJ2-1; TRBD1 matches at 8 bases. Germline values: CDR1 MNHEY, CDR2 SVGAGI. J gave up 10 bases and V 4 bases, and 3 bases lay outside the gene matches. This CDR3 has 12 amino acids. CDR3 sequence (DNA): TGTGCCAGCAGTTCAGGGGGCCGGGAGCAGTTCTTC. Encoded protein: CASSSGGREQFF.

The CDR3 spells CASSAYRVPRDTEAFF. In nucleotides, the CDR3 is TGTGCCAGCAGTGCGTACAGGGTACCGCGTGACACTGAAGCTTTCTTT. The chain uses TRBV6-2 or TRBV6-3 and TRBJ1-1; D possibly corresponds to TRBD1 (6 bases). This CDR3 is 16 amino acids long. Germline CDR1 reads MNHEY; CDR2 reads SVGEGT. V was cut by 5 bases and J by 3 bases, with 19 bases left in between.

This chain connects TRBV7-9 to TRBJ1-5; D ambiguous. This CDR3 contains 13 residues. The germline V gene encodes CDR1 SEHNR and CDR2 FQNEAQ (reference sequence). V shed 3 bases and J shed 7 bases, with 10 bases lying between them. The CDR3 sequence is CASSFSSNQPQHF. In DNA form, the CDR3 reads TGTGCCAGCAGCTTCTCGAGTAACCAGCCCCAGCATTTT.

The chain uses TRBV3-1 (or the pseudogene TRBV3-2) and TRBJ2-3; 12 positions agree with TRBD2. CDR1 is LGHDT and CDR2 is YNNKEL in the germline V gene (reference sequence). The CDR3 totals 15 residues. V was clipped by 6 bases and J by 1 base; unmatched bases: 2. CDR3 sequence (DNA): TGTGCCAGCAGTCCTAGCGGGGGGGGCACAGATACGCAGTATTTT. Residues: CASSPSGGGTDTQYF.

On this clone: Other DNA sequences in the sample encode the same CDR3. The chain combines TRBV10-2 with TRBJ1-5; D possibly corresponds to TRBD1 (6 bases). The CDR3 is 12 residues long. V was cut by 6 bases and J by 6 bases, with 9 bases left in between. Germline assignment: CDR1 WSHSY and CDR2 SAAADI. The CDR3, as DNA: TGCGCCAGCAGACAGGGTGGTCAGCCCCAGCATTTT. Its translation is CASRQGGQPQHF.

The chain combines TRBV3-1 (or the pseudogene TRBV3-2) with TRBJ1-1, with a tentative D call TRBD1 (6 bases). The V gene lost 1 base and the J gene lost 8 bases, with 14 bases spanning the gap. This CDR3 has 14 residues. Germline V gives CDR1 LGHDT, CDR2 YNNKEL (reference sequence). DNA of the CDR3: TGTGCCAGCAGCCAAGTGGCGGGGGCGGGAGAAGCTTTCTTT. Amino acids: CASSQVAGAGEAFF.